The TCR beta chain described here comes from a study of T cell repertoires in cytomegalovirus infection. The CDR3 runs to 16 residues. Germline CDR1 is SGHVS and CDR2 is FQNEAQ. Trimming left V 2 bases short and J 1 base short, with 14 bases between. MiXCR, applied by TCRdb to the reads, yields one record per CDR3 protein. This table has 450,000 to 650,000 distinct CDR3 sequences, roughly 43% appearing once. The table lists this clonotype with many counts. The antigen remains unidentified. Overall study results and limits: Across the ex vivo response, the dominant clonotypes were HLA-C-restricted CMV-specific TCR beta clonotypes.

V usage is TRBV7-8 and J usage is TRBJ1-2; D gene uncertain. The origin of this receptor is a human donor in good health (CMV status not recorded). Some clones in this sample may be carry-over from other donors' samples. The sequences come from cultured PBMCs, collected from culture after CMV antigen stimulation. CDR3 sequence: CASSLRVPSNNYGYTF. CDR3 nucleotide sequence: TGTGCCAGCAGCTTAAGGGTTCCTTCGAATAACTATGGCTACACCTTC.